This T cell receptor beta chain appears in the sequencing data of a study of Graves' ophthalmopathy and Graves' hyperthyroidism. Study observations and caveats: A 13-signature model separated ophthalmopathy from stable hyperthyroidism, about 88% sensitivity, 65% to 82% specificity.

Germline CDR1 is LNHDA and CDR2 is SQIVND (reference sequence). V gave up 3 bases and J gave up 1 base, with 9 bases separating them. The CDR3 is 14 amino acids. As concerns this clonotype: Its target is not known.

Transcripts of RNA were the source for amplifying TCR beta CDR3 regions. An opening RT-PCR round employed HTBI primers and preceded a second-round multiplex PCR. TCRdb re-called the multiplex PCR reads through MiXCR, storing one row per CDR3 protein. The sample shows 200,000 to 300,000 distinct CDR3 sequences, approximately 42% of them seen only once. PBMCs were density-gradient isolated from roughly 10 ml fresh blood. This TCR came from an adult man with Graves' ophthalmopathy. The chain carries TRBV19 and TRBJ1-1; D remains unclear. The sequenced sample consisted of peripheral blood. CDR3: CASSIMGGNTEAFF. In nucleotides, the CDR3 is TGTGCCAGTAGTATCATGGGCGGGAACACTGAAGCTTTCTTT.